This T cell receptor beta chain was retrieved from a study of metastatic and nonmetastatic thyroid tumors. V was pared by 0 bases and J by 2 bases, with 10 bases between. The CDR3 loop spans 15 amino acids. Germline-derived CDR1 and CDR2 are LGHDT and YNNKEL (reference sequence). Not a single patient had been given any form of treatment at any point before undergoing thyroid surgery. MiXCR re-clonotyped the PCR reads for TCRdb. The top ten hold about 6% of the sample, which has approximately 74,000 clones, 12% to 15% seen once. The table lists this clone with many counts. The sample comprised blood. This chain connects TRBV3-1 to TRBJ1-2, with a possible D match to TRBD1 (5 bases). This clonotype was obtained from a male donor with papillary thyroid cancer or a benign thyroid nodule (not recorded which). Some clones in this sample may be carry-over from other donors' samples. The chain's CDR3 is CASSQDGGENYGYTF. The CDR3 region has the DNA TGTGCCAGCAGCCAAGATGGGGGTGAAAACTATGGCTACACCTTC.